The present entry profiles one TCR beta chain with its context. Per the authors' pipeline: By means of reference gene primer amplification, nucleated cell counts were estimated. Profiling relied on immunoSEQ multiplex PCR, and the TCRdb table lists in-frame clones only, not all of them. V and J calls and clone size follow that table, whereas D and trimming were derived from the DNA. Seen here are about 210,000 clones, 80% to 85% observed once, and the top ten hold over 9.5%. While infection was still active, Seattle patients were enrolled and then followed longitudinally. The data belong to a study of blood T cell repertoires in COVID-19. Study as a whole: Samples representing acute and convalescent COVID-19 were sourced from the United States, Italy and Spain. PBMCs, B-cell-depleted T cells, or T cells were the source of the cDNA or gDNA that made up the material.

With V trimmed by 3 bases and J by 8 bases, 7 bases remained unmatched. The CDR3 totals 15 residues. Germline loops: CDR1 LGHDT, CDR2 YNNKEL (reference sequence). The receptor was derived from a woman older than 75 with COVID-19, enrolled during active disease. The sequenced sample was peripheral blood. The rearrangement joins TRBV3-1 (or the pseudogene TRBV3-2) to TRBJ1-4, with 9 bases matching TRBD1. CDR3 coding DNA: TGTGCCAGCAGCCAGGGACAGGGTTTTCGGGAAAAACTGTTTTTT. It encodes CASSQGQGFREKLFF.